This TCR beta chain was documented in a study of T cell responses to AZD1222 COVID-19 vaccine. Study details: Both about-4-week and about-12-week second-dose recipients were combined.

Study-wide results and caveats: Clonal diversity was possibly underestimated, and white British individuals and females predominated among donors.

To note about this clone: Its target is not known.

Trimming took 5 bases from V and 0 from J; bases not matched to a gene: 6. Germline CDR1 SGHTA, CDR2 FQGNSA. The CDR3 has 17 residues. Some clones are missing from TCRdb's copy, which holds only in-frame ones; the method was immunoSEQ multiplex PCR. The repertoire includes around 110,000 clones, roughly 92% of them detected once, and around 1.5% sits in the top ten. The clonotype originates from an adult in good health. V and J are TRBV7-2 and TRBJ2-6, with 8 bases lining up with TRBD1. Sequenced here: peripheral blood, sampled on day 0 of AZD1222 vaccination. The CDR3 is CASSVGQGYSGANVLTF. The CDR3 nucleotides are TGTGCCAGCAGCGTAGGACAGGGATACTCTGGGGCCAACGTCCTGACTTTC.